A single T cell receptor (beta chain) is shown here with its context. As yet, its antigen is unknown. CDR1 is LGHNT, CDR2 FRNRAP, per germline. Trimming took off 2 bases at V and 7 bases at J, with 21 bases between the two ends. There are 17 residues in the CDR3. The data were taken from a study of molecular identifiers for immune sequencing clone quantification. Regarding the study as a whole: Barcode sharing among identical TCR molecules could make large clones appear smaller.

TCRdb used MiXCR to reprocess the PCR reads, holding one entry per CDR3 protein. The sample holds 88,000 or so distinct CDR3 sequences, roughly 21% seen once. The V call is TRBV12-5, the J call TRBJ1-5; TRBD1 might be the D (6 bases). The receptor's source is a human donor in good health. Some libraries in this study had Jurkat cell RNA spiked in. Specimen: naive CD8+ T cells from blood, with Jurkat cell RNA spiked in. Subset of the sample: FACS-sorted CD8+CD4-CCR7+CD45RA+ naive T cells. The CDR3 DNA sequence: TGTGCTAGTGGTTTGCCACTAACACAGGGTTTAGGACAGCCCCAGCATTTT. Amino acids: CASGLPLTQGLGQPQHF. Supplemented by reference TRBV12-5 and TRBJ1-5, the full variable domain reads DARVTQTPRHKVTEMGQEVTMRCQPILGHNTVFWYRQTMMQGLELLAYFRNRAPLDDSGMPKDRFSAEMPDATLATLKIQPSEPRDSAVYFCASGLPLTQGLGQPQHFGDGTRLSIL.